The clone carrying this TCR beta chain was seen a few times. The antigen is unknown. The TCR beta library used iRepertoire HTBI primers with Arm-PCR amplification of CDR3. Each CDR3 protein is one row after TCRdb ran MiXCR on the multiplex PCR reads. The sample holds roughly 300,000 distinct CDR3 sequences, about 19% seen once. Germline V gene data show CDR1 as MGHRA and CDR2 as YSYEKL. The CDR3 is 14 amino acids. The V and J ends lost 0 bases and 6 bases respectively, with 8 bases between them. Time point meaning: persistent/refractory GD, antithyroid drugs over 5 years with positive TRAb. RNA from PBMCs was the source of the TCR library. With EDTA tubes as the receptacles, 7.5 to 9 milliliters of peripheral blood were drawn. This entry comes from a study of regulatory T cells in long-lasting Graves disease. Study-wide findings and caveats: There was favoring of TRBV28, TRBJ1-2 and TRBJ2-5 in persistent disease.

The material sequenced was peripheral blood mononuclear cells (PBMCs), taken when the disease was refractory, from a patient treated with antithyroid drugs. This rearrangement joins TRBV4-1 to TRBJ2-2, with a possible D match to TRBD1 (5 bases). This clonotype originated in a female donor with Graves disease. The CDR3 sequence: CASSQEGVAGELFF. DNA for the CDR3: TGCGCCAGCAGCCAAGAAGGGGTCGCCGGGGAGCTGTTTTTT.